This T cell receptor (beta chain) is drawn from a study of T-cell reconstitution after alpha-beta-depleted transplantation in children. Study-level points and caveats: For some patients, TCRbeta diversity was high at day 60 because of recipient T cells and thymic progenitors that survived. Reportedly, only several hundred clones from non-depleted graft cells drove alpha-beta T-cell counts at about two months. T-cell counts and diversity were attributed mostly to newly produced T cells one year after transplant.

In its sample, this clonotype was seen many times. The target antigen is unknown. Unique molecular identifiers tagged the TCRbeta library. TCRdb re-derived calls from the PCR reads in MiXCR, one entry per CDR3 protein. This sample has fewer than 250,000 distinct CDR3 sequences, with roughly 8.2% found just once. This CDR3 comprises 13 residues. Germline V gene data show CDR1 as KGHSH and CDR2 as LQKENI. V gave up 3 bases and J gave up 8 bases, with 10 bases separating them. Here the sequenced sample was PBMCs, mostly from graft donor cells, taken 180 days after TCRalphabeta/CD19-depleted stem cell transplant. The source is a male patient aged 10 to 17 who had a stem cell transplant for acute lymphoblastic leukemia, so the T cells may come from the graft donor. The genes are TRBV18 and TRBJ1-4, with TRBD1 as a possible D gene (5 bases). CDR3 region: CASSPGDGEKLFF. The CDR3 DNA reads as TGTGCCAGCTCACCCGGGGACGGGGAAAAACTGTTTTTT.